The 19 T cell receptor beta chains below were found in one sample sequenced in a study of blood T cell repertoires in COVID-19. TCRdb keeps only in-frame clones here, not all; method: immunoSEQ multiplex PCR. The sample lists roughly 170,000 clones; around 74% were seen once. Sequencing was carried out using peripheral blood. These receptors were obtained from a woman in her sixties with COVID-19, enrolled during active disease.

This CDR3 is CASSQVRGPTPLHF. CDR3 DNA sequence: TGTGCCAGCAGCCAAGTCAGGGGGCCGACACCCCTCCACTTT. The chain links TRBV14 to TRBJ1-6, with 8 bases that match TRBD1. This CDR3 has 14 amino acids. CDR1 and CDR2 (germline): SGHDN, FVKESK. The V and J ends lost 1 base and 11 bases, in that order; junction bases with no gene match: 4.

The V call is TRBV5-1, the J call TRBJ2-7; TRBD1 agrees at 9 bases. The trim removed 4 bases at V and 5 bases at J, leaving 10 bases unmatched. The CDR3 loop spans 15 amino acids. Germline V gene sequence: CDR1 SGHRS, CDR2 YFSETQ. CDR3 sequence (DNA): TGCGCCAGCAGCCCCCAGGGACAGGGAGTCGACGAGCAGTACTTC. Translated: CASSPQGQGVDEQYF.

This clone was observed a few times. The CDR3 DNA sequence: TGCAGTGCTAGTCCCCTTTACAATGAGCAGTTCTTC. It translates to CSASPLYNEQFF. The J gene is TRBJ2-1, the V gene TRBV20-1; D gene uncertain. Germline CDR1 and CDR2: DFQATT and SNEGSKA (reference sequence). V lost 3 bases and J lost 4, with 7 bases in between. CDR3 size: 12 residues.

This sequence joins TRBV19 and TRBJ2-5; 9 bases are shared with TRBD1. The CDR3 is 14 amino acids. The junction had 7 bases not matched to a gene; V was cut back by 6 bases and J by 5 bases. Germline CDR1 reads LNHDA; CDR2 reads SQIVND (reference sequence). The CDR3 here is CASRDRGGRETQYF. CDR3 bases: TGTGCCAGTAGGGACAGGGGCGGTAGGGAGACCCAGTACTTC.

CDR3 residues: CSVDRTGGNEQFF. DNA for the CDR3: TGCAGCGTTGACAGGACAGGGGGCAATGAGCAGTTCTTC. The V call is TRBV29-1, the J call TRBJ2-1, with 10 bases lining up with TRBD1. This CDR3 region has 13 residues. The germline CDR1 and CDR2 sequences are SQVTM and ANQGSEA. Trimming cost V 3 bases and J 6 bases; bases outside gene matches: 2.

The V and J genes are TRBV2 and TRBJ2-5; no clear D. This CDR3 has 11 amino acids. V gave up 5 bases and J gave up 7 bases, with 8 bases separating them. Germline loops: CDR1 SNHLY, CDR2 FYNNEI. The CDR3, as DNA: TGTGCCAGCAGTCTCGGTGGGACCCAGTACTTC. Translated, it gives CASSLGGTQYF.

The V gene is TRBV2, the J gene TRBJ1-1; D ambiguous. CDR3 length: 15 amino acids. The germline V gene encodes CDR1 SNHLY and CDR2 FYNNEI. V lost 10 bases and J 0 bases, leaving 18 bases between the germline ends. The CDR3 here is CATTPFAGMNTEAFF. The CDR3, as DNA: TGTGCCACCACTCCTTTCGCGGGAATGAACACTGAAGCTTTCTTT. Filled out from reference TRBV2 and TRBJ1-1, the complete variable domain reads EPEVTQTPSHQVTQMGQEVILRCVPISNHLYFYWYRQILGQKVEFLVSFYNNEISEKSEIFDDQFSVERPDGSNFTLKIRSTKLEDSAMYFCATTPFAGMNTEAFFGQGTRLTVV.

J is TRBJ1-4 and V is TRBV9, with 7 bases fitting TRBD1. Per germline, CDR1 SGDLS and CDR2 YYNGEE. The V and J ends lost 3 bases and 4 bases, in that order; junction bases with no gene match: 3. This CDR3 spans 14 amino acids. In nucleotides, the CDR3 is TGTGCCAGCAGCGCGGGGACAGATAATGAAAAACTGTTTTTT. Translated: CASSAGTDNEKLFF.

This clone occurred a few times. The V and J genes are TRBV7-2 and TRBJ2-3, with 7 bases identical to TRBD2. CDR3 size: 15 residues. J gave up 0 bases and V 2 bases, and 2 bases lay outside the gene matches. Germline V gene sequence: CDR1 SGHTA, CDR2 FQGNSA. Here the CDR3 reads CASSLSGMSTDTQYF. CDR3 DNA: TGTGCCAGCAGCTTAAGCGGGATGAGCACAGATACGCAGTATTTT.

The chain couples TRBV18 to TRBJ2-3; 8 nucleotides line up with TRBD1. The germline V gene encodes CDR1 KGHSH and CDR2 LQKENI. This CDR3 spans 15 amino acids. V lost 6 bases, J lost 0 bases, and 5 bases stayed unmatched. The CDR3 spells CASSRQGLSTDTQYF. The CDR3 DNA sequence: TGTGCCAGCTCCCGACAGGGGTTAAGCACAGATACGCAGTATTTT.

This clone was seen more than once but under ten times. The gene calls are TRBV19 and TRBJ2-3; 9 bases are a match to TRBD2. The CDR3 consists of 15 residues. V was pared by 3 bases and J by 2 bases, with 3 bases of the junction left unmatched. CDR1 and CDR2 from the germline V gene are LNHDA and SQIVND (reference sequence). The CDR3 loop reads CASSMSSGATDTQYF. CDR3 nucleotide sequence: TGTGCCAGTAGTATGTCTAGCGGGGCCACAGATACGCAGTATTTT.

J is TRBJ2-1 and V is TRBV9; the match to TRBD2 covers 14 bases. This CDR3 has 16 amino acids. CDR1 is SGDLS, CDR2 YYNGEE, per germline. J lost 8 bases, V lost 4 bases, and 8 bases had no gene match. CDR3 loop: CASSTPGLAGEDEQFF. CDR3 coding DNA: TGTGCCAGCAGCACACCGGGACTAGCGGGAGAGGATGAGCAGTTCTTC.

This clone showed up just a few times. The chain carries TRBV7-6 and TRBJ2-1; 13 bases line up with TRBD2. This CDR3 is built from 18 residues. Trimming took 5 bases from V and 9 from J; bases not matched to a gene: 16. Germline V lookup: CDR1 SGHVS, CDR2 FNYEAQ. CDR3 region: CASSPRWTSGSTPSEQFF. CDR3 DNA sequence: TGTGCCAGCAGCCCCCGCTGGACTAGCGGGAGTACCCCTAGTGAGCAGTTCTTC.

A single count supports this clone. V and J are TRBV24-1 and TRBJ1-6, with TRBD1 identical over 8 bases. Germline V gene lookup returns CDR1 KGHDR and CDR2 SFDVKD. Unmatched junction bases numbered 6, after V lost 4 bases and J lost 8 bases. The CDR3 consists of 15 residues. Here the CDR3 DNA reads TGTGCCACCAGTGACGGTGGACAGGGAGATTCACCCCTCCACTTT. Amino acids: CATSDGGQGDSPLHF.

This chain links TRBV28 with TRBJ2-3; no definite D call. This CDR3 region has 16 residues. The ends were cut back, 5 bases at V and 0 bases at J, with 15 bases in the middle. Germline CDR1 and CDR2: MDHEN and SYDVKM. The CDR3, as DNA: TGTGCCAGCAGTCCCAGTCTGGCTTCTAGCACAGATACGCAGTATTTT. Its protein product is CASSPSLASSTDTQYF. The whole variable domain, remainder taken from reference TRBV28 and TRBJ2-3, is DVKVTQSSRYLVKRTGEKVFLECVQDMDHENMFWYRQDPGLGLRLIYFSYDVKMKEKGDIPEGYSVSREKKERFSLILESASTNQTSMYLCASSPSLASSTDTQYFGPGTRLTVL.

The chain employs TRBV5-4 and TRBJ2-2, with TRBD2 identical over 13 bases. After removal of 0 bases from V and 6 bases from J, the junction contained 5 bases not matched to a gene. This CDR3 has 17 amino acids. The germline CDR1 and CDR2 sequences are SGHNT and YYREEE (reference sequence). CDR3 in DNA: TGTGCCAGCAGCTTGGCCGGACTAGCGGGGGAGGCCGGGGAGCTGTTTTTT. This encodes CASSLAGLAGEAGELFF.

The gene calls are TRBV6-1 and TRBJ2-4; 8 bases line up with TRBD1. The CDR3 covers 15 residues. V shed 2 bases, J shed 11 bases, and the junction held 11 bases outside the gene matches. CDR1 is MNHNS, CDR2 SASEGT, per germline. The CDR3 here is CASSERRGQGAVQYF. The CDR3 DNA reads as TGTGCCAGCAGTGAAAGAAGAGGGCAGGGGGCGGTTCAGTACTTC.

This chain uses TRBV5-5 with TRBJ2-3; 7 bases align to TRBD1. The CDR3 runs 16 residues. CDR1 is SGHKS and CDR2 is YYEKEE in the germline V gene (reference sequence). V lost 0 bases to trimming and J lost 4 bases; unmatched junction nucleotides: 8. This chain's CDR3 is CASSLVGTDSADTQYF. The CDR3 region has the DNA TGTGCCAGCAGCTTGGTTGGGACAGATAGCGCAGATACGCAGTATTTT.

The rearrangement uses TRBV7-6 and TRBJ1-1; D ambiguous. V lost 4 bases and J lost 1, with 22 bases in between. Germline V gives CDR1 SGHVS, CDR2 FNYEAQ. The CDR3 length is 18 residues. This chain's CDR3 is CASSYLSEAGRRNTEAFF. CDR3 DNA sequence: TGTGCCAGCAGCTACCTTTCTGAAGCGGGGAGACGGAACACTGAAGCTTTCTTT.